A single sample gave rise to the 3 T cell receptor beta chains below, sequenced in a study of cytomegalovirus exposure and HLA in healthy donors. TCRdb's table, derived via immunoSEQ multiplex PCR, lists solely in-frame clones and lacks some. The table shows 200,000 or so clones, with 84% occurring only once. Material: PBMCs. These receptors originate from a young woman in good health and CMV-seropositive.

V gene TRBV28 combines with J gene TRBJ2-7; possibly TRBD2 for D (6 bases). This CDR3 comprises 15 residues. The germline V and J ends were trimmed by 7 bases and 0 bases, with 16 bases remaining between them. Germline assignment: CDR1 MDHEN and CDR2 SYDVKM. The CDR3 reads CASTPGEFGSYEQYF. CDR3 bases: TGTGCCAGCACCCCGGGGGAATTTGGCTCCTACGAGCAGTACTTC.

The chain joins TRBV9 to TRBJ2-1; D is unresolved. V was trimmed by 0 bases and J by 5 bases, leaving 12 bases between them. CDR1 and CDR2 (germline): SGDLS, YYNGEE. The CDR3 sequence is 15 residues long. The CDR3 region has the DNA TGTGCCAGCAGCGTAGGAGCTCCCCCAAACAATGAGCAGTTCTTC. Encoded protein: CASSVGAPPNNEQFF.

The V call is TRBV9, the J call TRBJ1-1, with a tentative D call TRBD1 (5 bases). V was pared by 3 bases and J by 8 bases, with 14 bases between. CDR3 size: 13 residues. Germline-derived CDR1 and CDR2 are SGDLS and YYNGEE. CDR3 region: CASSATVFAEAFF. Here the CDR3 DNA reads TGTGCCAGCAGCGCGACAGTGTTCGCAGAAGCTTTCTTT. The complete variable domain, with remaining parts taken from reference TRBV9 and TRBJ1-1, reads DSGVTQTPKHLITATGQRVTLRCSPRSGDLSVYWYQQSLDQGLQFLIQYYNGEERAKGNILERFSAQQFPDLHSELNLSSLELGDSALYFCASSATVFAEAFFGQGTRLTVV.